The T cell receptor (beta chain) under discussion was sequenced for a study of blood T cell repertoires in COVID-19. Study information: The United States, Italy and Spain supplied acute and convalescent COVID-19 samples.

Germline V gene data show CDR1 as LNHDA and CDR2 as SQIVND (reference sequence). V lost 4 bases and J lost 7, with 13 bases in between. CDR3 length equals 14 residues. Per the authors' pipeline: Scientists estimated how many nucleated cells there were by amplifying reference gene primers. Sequencing used immunoSEQ multiplex PCR; TCRdb keeps in-frame clones, though not all of them. The DNA gave D and trimming, while V, J and clone size come from that table. The data hold about 68,000 clones, with 65% to 90% observed a single time. Sequenced sample: peripheral blood. V usage is TRBV19 and J usage is TRBJ1-4; no reliable D call. This sequence was found in a woman aged 55-75 years with acute or convalescent COVID-19. The CDR3 DNA reads as TGTGCCAGTAGTAGTGGGCAGTTAATTGAAAAACTGTTTTTT. Translating gives CASSSGQLIEKLFF.